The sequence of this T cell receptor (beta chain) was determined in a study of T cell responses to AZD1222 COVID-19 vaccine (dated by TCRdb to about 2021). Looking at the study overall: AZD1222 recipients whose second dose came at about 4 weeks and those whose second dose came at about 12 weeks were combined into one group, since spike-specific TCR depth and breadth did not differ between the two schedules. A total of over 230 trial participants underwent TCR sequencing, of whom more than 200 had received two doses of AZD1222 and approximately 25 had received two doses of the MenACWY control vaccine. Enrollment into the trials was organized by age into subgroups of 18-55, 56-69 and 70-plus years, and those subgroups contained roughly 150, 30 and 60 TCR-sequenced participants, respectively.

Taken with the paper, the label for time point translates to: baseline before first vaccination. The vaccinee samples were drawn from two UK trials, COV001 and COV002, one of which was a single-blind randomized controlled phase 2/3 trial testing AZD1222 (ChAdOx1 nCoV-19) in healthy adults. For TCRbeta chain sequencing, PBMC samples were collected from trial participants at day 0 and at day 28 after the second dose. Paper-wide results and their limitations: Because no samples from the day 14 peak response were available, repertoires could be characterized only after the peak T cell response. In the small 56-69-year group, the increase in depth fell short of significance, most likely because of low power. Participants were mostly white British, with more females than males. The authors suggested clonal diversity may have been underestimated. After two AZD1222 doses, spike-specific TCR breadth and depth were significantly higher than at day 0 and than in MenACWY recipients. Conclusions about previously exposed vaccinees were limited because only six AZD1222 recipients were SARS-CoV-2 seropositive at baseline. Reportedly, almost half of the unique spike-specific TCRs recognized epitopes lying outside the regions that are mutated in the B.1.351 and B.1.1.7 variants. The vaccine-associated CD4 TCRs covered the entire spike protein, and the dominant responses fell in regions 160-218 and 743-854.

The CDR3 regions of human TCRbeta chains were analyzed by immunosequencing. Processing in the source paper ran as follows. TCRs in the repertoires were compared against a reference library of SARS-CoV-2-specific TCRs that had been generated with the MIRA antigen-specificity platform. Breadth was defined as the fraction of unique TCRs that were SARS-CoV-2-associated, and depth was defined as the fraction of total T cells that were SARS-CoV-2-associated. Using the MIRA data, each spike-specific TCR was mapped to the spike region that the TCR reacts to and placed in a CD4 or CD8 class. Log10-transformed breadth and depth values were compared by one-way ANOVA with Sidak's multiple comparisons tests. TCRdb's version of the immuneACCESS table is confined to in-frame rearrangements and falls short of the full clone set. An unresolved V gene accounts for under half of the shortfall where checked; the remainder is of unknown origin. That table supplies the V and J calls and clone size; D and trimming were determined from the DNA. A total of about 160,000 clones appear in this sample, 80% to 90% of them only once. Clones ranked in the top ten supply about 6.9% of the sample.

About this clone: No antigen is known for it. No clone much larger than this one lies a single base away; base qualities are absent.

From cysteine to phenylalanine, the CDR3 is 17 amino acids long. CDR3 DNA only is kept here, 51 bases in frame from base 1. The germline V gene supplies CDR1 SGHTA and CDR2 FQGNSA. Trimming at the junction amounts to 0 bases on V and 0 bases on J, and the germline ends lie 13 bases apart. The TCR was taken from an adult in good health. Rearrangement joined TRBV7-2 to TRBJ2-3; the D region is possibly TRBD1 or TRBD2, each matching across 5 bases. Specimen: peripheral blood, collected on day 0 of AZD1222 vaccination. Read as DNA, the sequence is TGTGCCAGCAGCTTAGCGGGGGATGGGGTTAGCACAGATACGCAGTATTTT. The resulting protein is CASSLAGDGVSTDTQYF.